The T cell receptor (beta chain) described here comes from a study of spatial heterogeneity in lung cancer (dated by TCRdb to between 2019 and 2020). About the full investigation: Beta-chain transcripts were consistently detected in greater numbers than alpha-chain transcripts, which likely reflects a higher abundance of beta-chain transcripts. At surgery, 200 to 250 tumor regions, fewer than 85 matched nontumor lung samples and 45 to 60 PBMC samples were TCR-sequenced for both alpha and beta chains. The study quantitatively compared TCR alpha and beta repertoires across multiple tumor regions, matched nontumor lung and blood in non-small cell lung cancer. A strong correlation was found between TCR transcript counts in tumor regions and a T cell transcriptional module score from matched bulk RNA-seq. In the raw uncorrected reads, each unique combination of TCR and UMI appeared on average more than ten times. Nonsynonymous mutation counts, determined by whole-exome sequencing of tumor tissue, were related to TCR repertoire features. What the authors observed across the whole study: The count of ubiquitous expanded TCRs correlated with the count of ubiquitous nonsynonymous mutations, and the count of regional expanded TCRs correlated with the count of regional nonsynonymous mutations. A correlation was observed between the number of expanded intratumoral alpha and beta TCRs and the tumor nonsynonymous mutation count. Confirming at a functional level the hypothesis that regional TCRs recognize regional mutations was considered to require additional single-cell paired TCR alpha and beta sequencing. TCR-seq was estimated to cover only approximately 7% of tumor T cells for alpha chains and approximately 12% for beta chains.

This clonotype was observed many times. Its binding antigen is unknown. Per-nucleotide qualities are absent, and no much larger clonotype sits a single base away. The time point label corresponds to: sample taken at primary tumor resection. Donors were 70 or so patients with early-stage, untreated non-small cell lung cancer from the lung TRACERx cohort. TCR sequencing used whole RNA extracted from tumor and nontumor lung tissue, or from cryopreserved PBMC samples, without cell sorting. Only patients for whom sufficient RNA was available from at least two tumor regions were selected for TCR sequencing. Before selection, tumor and adjacent nontumor lung specimens were reviewed by a lung pathologist. Per the germline V gene (reference sequence), LNHDA is the CDR1 and SQIVND is the CDR2. Trimming leaves V shorter by 6 bases and J shorter by 5 bases, with the junction holding 8 bases beyond the gene matches. From its cysteine to its phenylalanine, the CDR3 spans 16 amino acids. Only the CDR3 region is kept as DNA, spanning 48 bases read in frame from base 1.

Libraries were prepared through 5' RACE. Sequencing was carried out with a NextSeq 500. The TCR library protocol attached a unique molecular identifier to each TCR cDNA molecule to allow correction of PCR and sequencing errors. For the original study's pipeline: Decombinator tools were used for TCR identification, UMI-based error correction and CDR3 extraction. Expanded TCRs were defined as those above a frequency of 2 per 1,000, corresponding to the top 1% of the tumor frequency distribution. Expanded tumor TCRs statistically deemed absent (corrected P<0.05) from at least one tumor region were classed as regional, and all other expanded tumor TCRs were classed as ubiquitous. Renyi diversity was calculated using the R vegan package after each repertoire was subsampled 100 times to 5,000 TCRs. To build CDR3 similarity networks, amino acid triplet string-kernel similarity was used, and CDR3s were connected when their pairwise similarity was above 0.82. TCRdb passed the public sequencing reads through fastp at Q25 and MiXCR, retaining productive beta sequences. A single entry per CDR3 protein holds the most common genes and DNA from its merged rows. The V and J calls reflect TCRdb's pipeline rather than the authors' work. Counted in this sample were some 10,000 distinct CDR3 sequences; around 6.6% of them appeared once. Around 27% of the sample is held by the ten biggest clonotypes.

The material sequenced was lung tumor tissue, taken at surgery. The V gene is TRBV19 and the J gene is TRBJ2-5; a stretch of 14 junction bases matches TRBD2. This TCR derives from a male donor with early-stage non-small cell lung cancer. The nucleotides read TGTGCCAGTAGCACTCTCGGGACTAGCGGGGGTGAGACCCAGTACTTC. This gives the protein CASSTLGTSGGETQYF.